A single sample is the source of the 9 T cell receptor beta chains below, sequenced in a study of tumor-infiltrating lymphocytes in primary liver carcinoma. Reverse transcription of about 500 ng total RNA with a constant-region primer produced TCR beta cDNA. Construction of TCR beta libraries relied on three successive nested multiplex PCR rounds employing slightly modified ARM-PCR. TRBV1-TRBV30 forward primers paired with a C-beta reverse primer drove the first two PCR rounds, around 10 cycles each. A single record per CDR3 protein comes from TCRdb applying MiXCR to the multiplex PCR reads. Of tens of thousands of distinct CDR3 sequences listed, 75% to 85% are singletons. Both RNA and DNA were isolated together from around 20-30 mg of bulk tissue that had not been sorted. Input material: liver tumor tissue from sampling region 5. Stated subset: tumor region T5, tumor centre. The receptors were sampled from a man between 40 and 49 years old with primary liver carcinoma and hepatitis B virus infection.

This chain links TRBV6-6 with TRBJ1-1, with D unresolved. The CDR3 is 12 amino acids. Germline assignment: CDR1 MNHNY and CDR2 SVGAGI (reference sequence). The CDR3 DNA follows: TGTGTCGGCACTTACTCGGACACTGAAGCTTTCTTT. It specifies CVGTYSDTEAFF.

The chain joins TRBV5-4 to TRBJ1-6, with D unresolved. Trimming cost V 4 bases and J 11 bases, with 10 bases left between them. The CDR3 sequence is 12 residues long. Germline V gives CDR1 SGHNT, CDR2 YYREEE (reference sequence). The CDR3 spells CASSEYNPPLHF. The DNA for the CDR3 is TGTGCCAGCAGCGAGTACAATCCACCCCTCCACTTT. Using reference TRBV5-4 and TRBJ1-6 for the parts outside the CDR3, the full variable domain is ETGVTQSPTHLIKTRGQQVTLRCSSQSGHNTVSWYQQALGQGPQFIFQYYREEENGRGNFPPRFSGLQFPNYSSELNVNALELDDSALYLCASSEYNPPLHFGNGTRLTVT.

Remarks on this clonotype: A much larger clone lies a single base off, so this may be a read error. The rearrangement links TRBV2 to TRBJ1-2; D is unresolved. Germline assignment: CDR1 SNHLY and CDR2 FYNNEI. This CDR3 has 15 amino acids. V lost 6 bases and J lost 4, with 18 bases in between. The DNA for the CDR3 is TGTGCCAGCAGGGATCAGTCGGTCGGACTCTATGGCTACACCTTC. It encodes CASRDQSVGLYGYTF.

This clonotype was picked up a small number of times. The V gene is TRBV29-1, the J gene TRBJ2-7; 8 bases agree with TRBD1. V dropped 7 bases and J dropped 6; count of bases not matched to a gene: 11. The CDR3 totals 13 residues. Germline CDR1 SQVTM, CDR2 ANQGSEA. Here the CDR3 DNA reads TGCAGCGCCTGGGGCAGGGGGCGCTTCGAGCAGTACTTC. Protein sequence: CSAWGRGRFEQYF.

The rearrangement uses TRBV11-2 and TRBJ2-7, with no clear D. This CDR3 spans 14 amino acids. V dropped 3 bases and J dropped 3 bases, with 12 bases sitting between them. In germline, CDR1 is SGHAT, CDR2 FQNNGV. The CDR3 bases are TGTGCCAGCAGCTTTGGTGGCAAGGGCTACGAGCAGTACTTC. Residues: CASSFGGKGYEQYF. Variable domain in full (rest from reference TRBV11-2 and TRBJ2-7): EAGVAQSPRYKIIEKRQSVAFWCNPISGHATLYWYQQILGQGPKLLIQFQNNGVVDDSQLPKDRFSAERLKGVDSTLKIQPAKLEDSAVYLCASSFGGKGYEQYFGPGTRLTVT.

This clonotype was seen once. The junction does not match germline at one end; this may be a read error. The chain recombines TRBV30 with TRBJ2-2; the match to TRBD2 covers 10 bases. Germline assignment: CDR1 GTSNPN and CDR2 SVGIG (reference sequence). This CDR3 has 17 amino acids. The DNA of the CDR3 is TGTGCCTGGACTGTACGGACTAGCGGTCCGAACACAGGGGAGCTGTTTTTT. Translation gives CAWTVRTSGPNTGELFF.

Details on this clonotype: Sequence at one end of the junction differs from germline and may be a read error. The V call is TRBV20-1, the J call TRBJ2-1, with 10 bases aligning to TRBD2. CDR1 is DFQATT, CDR2 SNEGSKA, per germline (reference sequence). CDR3 size: 15 residues. The CDR3 protein is CSYEMGLARDHEQFF. Here the CDR3 DNA reads TGCAGCTACGAAATGGGACTAGCGCGAGATCATGAACAGTTCTTC.

This clonotype has just a few counts. One end of the junction varies from germline; a read error may be responsible. The chain combines TRBV11-2 with TRBJ2-7; D is perhaps TRBD1 or TRBD2 (5 bases each). The CDR3 sequence is 16 residues long. Germline-derived CDR1 and CDR2 are SGHAT and FQNNGV. CDR3: CASSCIQEAIHNEQYF. DNA of the CDR3: TGTGCTAGCAGCTGCATACAGGAGGCCATACATAACGAGCAGTACTTC.

This clonotype was recorded many times. This may be a read error: a much more frequent sequence differs by one nucleotide. The chain has TRBV4-1 and TRBJ1-5, with TRBD1 as a possible D gene (5 bases). CDR1 and CDR2 from the germline V gene are MGHRA and YSYEKL. This CDR3 is 15 amino acids long. CDR3 DNA: TGCGCCAGCAGCCAAGATCATGGGGGAAATCGGCCCCAGCATTTT. Translating it yields CASSQDHGGNRPQHF.